Reported below is one TCR beta chain. The assay was immunoSEQ multiplex PCR, and TCRdb's table has in-frame clones only and misses some. The sample shows 75,000 to 95,000 clones, about 78% of them seen only once. This record belongs to a study of radiotherapy plus CTLA-4 blockade in lung cancer. With ipilimumab providing CTLA-4 blockade, focal radiation was administered to patients who had chemo-refractory metastatic non-small-cell lung cancer. The CDR3 has 15 amino acids. Germline V CDR1 and CDR2: MNHEY, SVGAGI. Deletions cut 3 bases from V and 4 bases from J, with 15 bases between. The J gene is TRBJ2-5, the V gene TRBV6-5; D gene ambiguous. The TCR was taken from a human donor with non-small cell lung cancer that progressed on radiotherapy plus ipilimumab. The sequencing here drew on peripheral blood, taken from a patient treated with radiotherapy plus ipilimumab. The CDR3 region has the DNA TGTGCCAGCAGTTATATTCCGGGTTCTCTAGAGACCCAGTACTTC. It translates to CASSYIPGSLETQYF.